This T cell receptor beta chain was obtained from a study of brain T cells in children with intractable seizures. Germline loops: CDR1 MNHNY, CDR2 SVGAGI (reference sequence). V was pared by 5 bases and J by 1 base, with 3 bases between. The CDR3 covers 12 residues. The time point denotes: blood from clinic visit 5 months post-surgery; TSC patient then seizure free. Surgery cases with the highest brain T cell transcript signatures were chosen for sequencing. At least one anti-epileptic drug was given before surgery. Clones were sequenced by immunoSEQ multiplex PCR, and TCRdb holds only the in-frame ones, with some missing. In the table there are under 400,000 clones, roughly 93% of which are singletons.

Sequenced material: peripheral blood, taken about 5 months after surgery. This rearrangement joins TRBV6-6 to TRBJ1-3; D remains unclear. The clonotype comes from a boy under two years old with tuberous sclerosis and intractable seizures. The CDR3 DNA sequence: TGTGCCAGCAGTATTTCTGGAAACACCATATATTTT. Its protein product is CASSISGNTIYF.